Listed below are T cell receptor beta chains from one sample, sequenced in a study of shared clonotypes between healthy human individuals. TCRdb keeps only in-frame clones here, not all; method: immunoSEQ multiplex PCR. Of around 500,000 clones detected, over 75% appear once; the ten largest clones hold roughly 12%. The source material was PBMCs. The receptor set was obtained from a middle-aged woman in good health. Some clones in this sample may be carry-over from other donors' samples. The CDR3 runs from the conserved cysteine through the conserved F or W. Each record gives: clone size, J gene, V gene, D gene, CDR3 DNA, CDR3 protein. The D gene is left open where the match is weak. Where a row states a size, it is once, few, many or the class of an expanded clone; other rows omit it.

clone size: .; J gene: TRBJ2-2; V gene: TRBV6-1; D gene: TRBD1; CDR3 DNA: TGTGCCAGCAGTGAGTTCACAGGGGGCACGAACACCGGGGAGCTGTTTTTT; CDR3 protein: CASSEFTGGTNTGELFF
clone size: .; J gene: TRBJ1-5; V gene: TRBV7-7; D gene: .; CDR3 DNA: TGTGCCAGCAGCTTAGCGGACCCGAAGGGGGGACCCAATCAGCCCCAGCATTTT; CDR3 protein: CASSLADPKGGPNQPQHF
clone size: .; J gene: TRBJ2-2; V gene: TRBV5-1; D gene: .; CDR3 DNA: TGCGCCAGCAGGCATCCCGGGAACACCGGGGAGCTGTTTTTT; CDR3 protein: CASRHPGNTGELFF
clone size: .; J gene: TRBJ2-5; V gene: TRBV28; D gene: TRBD2; CDR3 DNA: TGTGCCAGCAGCCCCCCGAGGGGAGGGCTAGAGACCCAGTACTTC; CDR3 protein: CASSPPRGGLETQYF
clone size: .; J gene: TRBJ1-2; V gene: TRBV6-4; D gene: .; CDR3 DNA: TGTGCCAGCAGTGACCGGGACCTAAAACCCTATGGCTACACCTTC; CDR3 protein: CASSDRDLKPYGYTF
clone size: .; J gene: TRBJ2-3; V gene: TRBV14; D gene: TRBD2; CDR3 DNA: TGTGCCAGCAGCCCGGGACTAGCGCCCACAGATACGCAGTATTTT; CDR3 protein: CASSPGLAPTDTQYF
clone size: .; J gene: TRBJ2-7; V gene: TRBV30; D gene: .; CDR3 DNA: TGTGCCTTTGACAGAAGATTGTCCTACGAGCAGTACTTC; CDR3 protein: CAFDRRLSYEQYF
clone size: many; J gene: TRBJ2-1; V gene: TRBV6-4; D gene: .; CDR3 DNA: TGTGCCAGCAGCCGCAGCCAAGAGTACAATGAGCAGTTCTTC; CDR3 protein: CASSRSQEYNEQFF
clone size: once; J gene: TRBJ1-2; V gene: TRBV19; D gene: .; CDR3 DNA: TGTGCCAGTTATAAAAAGGCGGATCAAGCTAACTATGGCTACACCTTC; CDR3 protein: CASYKKADQANYGYTF
clone size: once; J gene: TRBJ2-7; V gene: TRBV6-1; D gene: .; CDR3 DNA: TGTGCCAGCAGTCAAGGCCCCCTCGGCGAGCAGTACTTC; CDR3 protein: CASSQGPLGEQYF
clone size: .; J gene: TRBJ1-1; V gene: TRBV6-5; D gene: .; CDR3 DNA: TGTGCCAGCAGTACCCCGGGCGGCACTGAAGCTTTCTTT; CDR3 protein: CASSTPGGTEAFF
clone size: few; J gene: TRBJ2-5; V gene: TRBV4-2; D gene: TRBD1; CDR3 DNA: TGTGCCAGCAGCCAAGACCGCCTTCGGACAGGGAAAGAGACCCAGTACTTC; CDR3 protein: CASSQDRLRTGKETQYF
clone size: many; J gene: TRBJ2-1; V gene: TRBV11-2; D gene: TRBD2; CDR3 DNA: TGTGCCAGCAGCTCTCTCGCCCCTGGGACTAGCGGGAGATACAATGAGCAGTTCTTC; CDR3 protein: CASSSLAPGTSGRYNEQFF
clone size: .; J gene: TRBJ2-3; V gene: TRBV15; D gene: .; CDR3 DNA: TGTGCCACCAGCAGAGCGGGCCGTACAGATACGCAGTATTTT; CDR3 protein: CATSRAGRTDTQYF
clone size: .; J gene: TRBJ2-3; V gene: TRBV11-2; D gene: TRBD1; CDR3 DNA: TGTGCCAGCAGCATCAGGGGGCTGGCGCAGTATTTT; CDR3 protein: CASSIRGLAQYF
clone size: .; J gene: TRBJ1-3; V gene: TRBV2; D gene: .; CDR3 DNA: TGTGCCAGCAGGATAGGACACTCTGGAAACACCATATATTTT; CDR3 protein: CASRIGHSGNTIYF
clone size: .; J gene: TRBJ2-5; V gene: TRBV5-4; D gene: .; CDR3 DNA: TGTGCCAGCAGCTCCCTAGGGGAGACCCAGTACTTC; CDR3 protein: CASSSLGETQYF
clone size: .; J gene: TRBJ2-7; V gene: TRBV19; D gene: TRBD1; CDR3 DNA: TGTGCCAGTAGCCAATTAGGTCGACAGGGAGTCGAGCAGTACTTC; CDR3 protein: CASSQLGRQGVEQYF
clone size: many; J gene: TRBJ2-7; V gene: TRBV28; D gene: .; CDR3 DNA: TGTGCCACCACAGGGCGACTTCTTACCTACGAGCAGTACTTC; CDR3 protein: CATTGRLLTYEQYF
clone size: .; J gene: TRBJ1-2; V gene: TRBV9; D gene: .; CDR3 DNA: TGTGCCAGCAGCGTAGCCGTGGGCAAGGACTATGGCTACACCTTC; CDR3 protein: CASSVAVGKDYGYTF
clone size: .; J gene: TRBJ2-3; V gene: TRBV5-1; D gene: .; CDR3 DNA: TGCGCCAGCAGCTTGGAGGCGAGAAGCACAGATACGCAGTATTTT; CDR3 protein: CASSLEARSTDTQYF
clone size: few; J gene: TRBJ2-1; V gene: TRBV6-1; D gene: TRBD2; CDR3 DNA: TGTGCCAGCAGTGAAGCCGGGGGGGCTGATTACAATGAGCAGTTCTTC; CDR3 protein: CASSEAGGADYNEQFF
clone size: .; J gene: TRBJ1-5; V gene: TRBV27; D gene: .; CDR3 DNA: TGTGCCAGCAGTTTCACCGGGGGTAATCAGCCCCAGCATTTT; CDR3 protein: CASSFTGGNQPQHF
clone size: .; J gene: TRBJ2-2; V gene: TRBV10-3; D gene: .; CDR3 DNA: TGTGCCATCAGTGAAGTTTCTTCTGCCGGGGAGCTGTTTTTT; CDR3 protein: CAISEVSSAGELFF
clone size: .; J gene: TRBJ1-4; V gene: TRBV4-3; D gene: .; CDR3 DNA: TGCGCCAGCAGCCTCCTCCCGTCTGTCCGCGGGGGAGGAAAACTGTTTTTT; CDR3 protein: CASSLLPSVRGGGKLFF
clone size: .; J gene: TRBJ2-7; V gene: TRBV28; D gene: .; CDR3 DNA: TGTGCCAGCACTTACCTTTACGAGCAGTACTTC; CDR3 protein: CASTYLYEQYF
clone size: once; J gene: TRBJ1-5; V gene: TRBV28; D gene: .; CDR3 DNA: TGTGCCAGCAGTTCCACAGCTGGGAACAATCAGCCCCAGCATTTT; CDR3 protein: CASSSTAGNNQPQHF
clone size: .; J gene: TRBJ2-5; V gene: TRBV7-3; D gene: .; CDR3 DNA: TGTGCCAGCAGCGCCGGACTACGGAAGACCCAGTACTTC; CDR3 protein: CASSAGLRKTQYF
clone size: .; J gene: TRBJ2-7; V gene: TRBV10-3; D gene: .; CDR3 DNA: TGTGCCATCAGTGAGCCGGGCAGGGTCCGGGAGCAGTACTTC; CDR3 protein: CAISEPGRVREQYF
clone size: .; J gene: TRBJ2-7; V gene: TRBV27; D gene: TRBD2; CDR3 DNA: TGTGCCAGCAGCCTAGGAACTAGCGGGAGGGACGAGCAGTACTTC; CDR3 protein: CASSLGTSGRDEQYF
clone size: .; J gene: TRBJ1-2; V gene: TRBV5-4; D gene: .; CDR3 DNA: TGTGCCACCCGAAGACAGTCGCGGGCTAACTATGGCTACACCTTC; CDR3 protein: CATRRQSRANYGYTF
clone size: few; J gene: TRBJ2-3; V gene: TRBV15; D gene: TRBD2; CDR3 DNA: TGTGCCACCAGCGAAGCGGGAGGGCCCGCAGATACGCAGTATTTT; CDR3 protein: CATSEAGGPADTQYF
clone size: once; J gene: TRBJ1-5; V gene: TRBV19; D gene: .; CDR3 DNA: TGTGCCAGTAGTATCCGGGGAGGGGATCAGCCCCAGCATTTT; CDR3 protein: CASSIRGGDQPQHF
clone size: .; J gene: TRBJ2-7; V gene: TRBV6-1; D gene: .; CDR3 DNA: TGTGCCAGCAGCCCAGTAGCGGAGGCAGGGAACGAGCAGTACTTC; CDR3 protein: CASSPVAEAGNEQYF
clone size: few; J gene: TRBJ1-3; V gene: TRBV4-3; D gene: .; CDR3 DNA: TGCGCCAGCAGCCAAAGCTTCACAGGGAACCAAGGGACTGGAAACACCATATATTTT; CDR3 protein: CASSQSFTGNQGTGNTIYF
clone size: .; J gene: TRBJ2-7; V gene: TRBV7-6; D gene: .; CDR3 DNA: TGTGCCAGCAGCCCCCTCCCCCAGGGAGGCGAGCAGTACTTC; CDR3 protein: CASSPLPQGGEQYF
clone size: .; J gene: TRBJ2-2; V gene: TRBV7-3; D gene: TRBD1; CDR3 DNA: TGTGCCAGCAGCTTACCGACAGGGCTAGTGAACACCGGGGAGCTGTTTTTT; CDR3 protein: CASSLPTGLVNTGELFF
clone size: .; J gene: TRBJ2-1; V gene: TRBV5-1; D gene: TRBD2; CDR3 DNA: TGCGCCAGCAGCTTGATTAGCGGGACGCTCAATGAGCAGTTCTTC; CDR3 protein: CASSLISGTLNEQFF
clone size: .; J gene: TRBJ1-5; V gene: TRBV2; D gene: TRBD1; CDR3 DNA: TGTGCCAGCAGAGGAGCGCTTATGACAGGGGGCGCGGGACAGCCCCAGCATTTT; CDR3 protein: CASRGALMTGGAGQPQHF
clone size: .; J gene: TRBJ2-5; V gene: TRBV5-5; D gene: .; CDR3 DNA: TGTGCCAGCAGCTTGGTCGGTCTATGGTGGGAGACCCAGTACTTC; CDR3 protein: CASSLVGLWWETQYF
clone size: .; J gene: TRBJ1-5; V gene: TRBV5-1; D gene: .; CDR3 DNA: TGCGCCAGCAGCATGGGCGGAATAGCGGATCAGCCCCAGCATTTT; CDR3 protein: CASSMGGIADQPQHF
clone size: .; J gene: TRBJ2-3; V gene: TRBV19; D gene: TRBD2; CDR3 DNA: TGTGCCAGTAAGCGGGAGGGCCGCGATACGCAGTATTTT; CDR3 protein: CASKREGRDTQYF
clone size: .; J gene: TRBJ2-2; V gene: TRBV27; D gene: TRBD1; CDR3 DNA: TGTGCCAGCAGTTCCCGGACAGGGAGCACCGGGGAGCTGTTTTTT; CDR3 protein: CASSSRTGSTGELFF
clone size: .; J gene: TRBJ2-1; V gene: TRBV2; D gene: .; CDR3 DNA: TGTGCCAGCACGGAGAATTCCTACAATGAGCAGTTCTTC; CDR3 protein: CASTENSYNEQFF
clone size: .; J gene: TRBJ2-7; V gene: TRBV10-2; D gene: TRBD2; CDR3 DNA: TGCGCCAGCCGGACTAGCGCCTACGAGCAGTACTTC; CDR3 protein: CASRTSAYEQYF
clone size: .; J gene: TRBJ2-5; V gene: TRBV5-4; D gene: TRBD2; CDR3 DNA: TGTGCCAGCAGGCCGGGACTAGCAGAGACCCAGTACTTC; CDR3 protein: CASRPGLAETQYF
clone size: once; J gene: TRBJ2-5; V gene: TRBV5-3; D gene: TRBD2; CDR3 DNA: TGTGCCAGCAGCAGGGGACTAGGAGAGACCCAGTACTTC; CDR3 protein: CASSRGLGETQYF
clone size: .; J gene: TRBJ2-7; V gene: TRBV27; D gene: TRBD2; CDR3 DNA: TGTGCCAGCAGTTCATCTAGCGGGAGCTTCTACGAGCAGTACTTC; CDR3 protein: CASSSSSGSFYEQYF
clone size: .; J gene: TRBJ2-7; V gene: TRBV10-3; D gene: TRBD2; CDR3 DNA: TGTGCCACCAGACAGGGACTAGCGGGAGGCATCTACGAGCAGTACTTC; CDR3 protein: CATRQGLAGGIYEQYF
clone size: .; J gene: TRBJ2-5; V gene: TRBV10-3; D gene: .; CDR3 DNA: TGTGCCATCAGTGAGTCACAGTTGGGGGAGACCCAGTACTTC; CDR3 protein: CAISESQLGETQYF
clone size: .; J gene: TRBJ1-1; V gene: TRBV2; D gene: .; CDR3 DNA: TGTGCCAGCAGTGACAGCAAGGGGCGGCCTGAAGCTTTCTTT; CDR3 protein: CASSDSKGRPEAFF
clone size: .; J gene: TRBJ1-4; V gene: TRBV27; D gene: TRBD1; CDR3 DNA: TGTGCCAGCAGCCCGGGGGACAGGATCGACGAAAAACTGTTTTTT; CDR3 protein: CASSPGDRIDEKLFF
clone size: .; J gene: TRBJ2-5; V gene: TRBV11-3; D gene: TRBD1; CDR3 DNA: TGTGCCAGCAGCTCTTGGGACAGGGGAAAAGAGACCCAGTACTTC; CDR3 protein: CASSSWDRGKETQYF
clone size: .; J gene: TRBJ1-2; V gene: TRBV2; D gene: TRBD1; CDR3 DNA: TGTGCCAGCAGTGAATCGATTGGAACCAGGGGGTATGGCTACACCTTC; CDR3 protein: CASSESIGTRGYGYTF
clone size: .; J gene: TRBJ1-4; V gene: TRBV4-1; D gene: .; CDR3 DNA: TGCGCCAGCAGCCCCCTGCGGGTCGAAAAACTGTTTTTT; CDR3 protein: CASSPLRVEKLFF
clone size: .; J gene: TRBJ1-2; V gene: TRBV28; D gene: TRBD1; CDR3 DNA: TGTGCCAGCAGTTCCCCGGTAGCCGGGACAGGATATGGCTACACCTTC; CDR3 protein: CASSSPVAGTGYGYTF
clone size: few; J gene: TRBJ1-4; V gene: TRBV15; D gene: TRBD1; CDR3 DNA: TGTGCCACCAGCAGGTTAGGGACAGGCGTTAATGAAAAACTGTTTTTT; CDR3 protein: CATSRLGTGVNEKLFF
clone size: .; J gene: TRBJ1-1; V gene: TRBV14; D gene: TRBD1; CDR3 DNA: TGTGCCAGCAGCCTGTACCGGGACAGGAACACTGAAGCTTTCTTT; CDR3 protein: CASSLYRDRNTEAFF
clone size: .; J gene: TRBJ2-3; V gene: TRBV2; D gene: TRBD2; CDR3 DNA: TGTGCCAGCAGACTTGGACTAGCGGGAGGGTGGGATACGCAGTATTTT; CDR3 protein: CASRLGLAGGWDTQYF